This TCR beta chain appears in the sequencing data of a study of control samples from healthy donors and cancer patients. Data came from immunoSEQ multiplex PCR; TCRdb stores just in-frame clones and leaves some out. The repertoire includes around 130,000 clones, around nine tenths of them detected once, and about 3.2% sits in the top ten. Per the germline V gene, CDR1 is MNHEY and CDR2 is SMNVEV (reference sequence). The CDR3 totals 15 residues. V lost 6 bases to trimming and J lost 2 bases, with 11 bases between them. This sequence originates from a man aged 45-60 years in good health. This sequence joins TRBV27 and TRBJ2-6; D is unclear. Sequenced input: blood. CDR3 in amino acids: CASSLRSAGANVLTF. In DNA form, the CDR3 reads TGTGCCAGCAGCCTCCGATCAGCTGGGGCCAACGTCCTGACTTTC.